This T cell receptor (beta chain) was recorded in a study of blood T cell repertoires in COVID-19. Background on the study: Researchers got acute and convalescent COVID-19 samples from the United States, Italy and Spain. The cDNA or gDNA used as material had been derived from T cells, B-cell-depleted T cells, or PBMCs.

In the authors' methods: Nucleated cell number was recorded as an estimate derived from reference gene primer amplification. This table comes from immunoSEQ multiplex PCR, and its TCRdb copy is limited to in-frame clones, with some not included. That table gives V, J and clone size, and the DNA gave D and trimming. The sample carries 150,000 to 200,000 clones, 89% recorded once. Trimming pared 8 bases from V and 3 bases from J, leaving 16 bases between. Germline values: CDR1 GTSNPN, CDR2 SVGIG (reference sequence). The CDR3 is made up of 14 amino acids. The sample taken for sequencing was peripheral blood. This TCR was recovered from a man aged 18 to 29 who had recovered from COVID-19. The rearrangement joins TRBV30 to TRBJ2-2; D perhaps matches TRBD2 (5 bases). The CDR3 DNA follows: TGTGCCACACTCCTTCGGGGTCACACCGGGGAGCTGTTTTTT. Protein product: CATLLRGHTGELFF.